This note documents a single T cell receptor beta chain sequence. What it binds is not known. The sample originates from a study of T cell responses to AZD1222 COVID-19 vaccine. Notes on the study in general: The repertoires were collected only after the peak T cell response. A rise in Spike-specific TCR breadth and depth followed two AZD1222 doses. Among the donors, most were white British and more were female, and clonal diversity was possibly underestimated.

Using immunoSEQ multiplex PCR, the repertoire was profiled, and TCRdb retains in-frame clones only, with some absent. This table has 150,000 to 200,000 clones, around 89% appearing once. Germline loops: CDR1 LGHDT, CDR2 YNNKEL (reference sequence). The CDR3 is made up of 14 amino acids. The V end was cut by 6 bases, the J end by 0 bases, with 11 bases between. V is TRBV3-1 (or the pseudogene TRBV3-2) and J is TRBJ1-1; unclear D gene. The TCR sequence derives from an adult in good health. Specimen: peripheral blood, collected on day 0 of AZD1222 vaccination. CDR3 sequence reads: CASRRRGLNTEAFF. Written as DNA, the CDR3 is TGTGCCAGCAGACGAAGAGGGTTGAACACTGAAGCTTTCTTT.